One sample yielded the 3 T cell receptor beta chains listed below, sequenced in a study of blood T cell repertoires in COVID-19. Sequencing used immunoSEQ multiplex PCR; TCRdb keeps in-frame clones, though not all of them. The profile shows about 250,000 clones, 70% to 85% of them singletons. The source material was peripheral blood. These receptors were collected from an elderly man with acute or convalescent COVID-19.

The genes are TRBV19 and TRBJ1-5; 11 bases agree with TRBD1. Trimming removed 1 base from V and 1 base from J; junction bases left unmatched: 6. CDR3 length: 18 residues. In germline, CDR1 is LNHDA, CDR2 SQIVND (reference sequence). The CDR3 DNA sequence: TGTGCCAGTAGTATAGCGGGACAGGGGGTTAAGAGCAATCAGCCCCAGCATTTT. This encodes CASSIAGQGVKSNQPQHF.

V is TRBV7-2 and J is TRBJ1-1; a possible D gene is TRBD1 (5 bases). The length of the CDR3 is 14 residues. CDR1 and CDR2 from the germline V gene are SGHTA and FQGNSA. Deletions cut 5 bases from V and 2 bases from J, with 12 bases between. This CDR3 is CASSLTGGNTEAFF. The CDR3 DNA reads as TGTGCCAGCAGCCTCACGGGGGGAAACACTGAAGCTTTCTTT.

The chain recombines TRBV3-1 (or the pseudogene TRBV3-2) with TRBJ1-1; the match to TRBD1 covers 11 bases. The CDR3 consists of 16 residues. V was pared by 2 bases and J by 5 bases, with 7 bases of the junction left unmatched. Germline-derived CDR1 and CDR2 are LGHDT and YNNKEL (reference sequence). The CDR3 reads CASSQHGTGGRTEAFF. The DNA of the CDR3 is TGTGCCAGCAGCCAACATGGGACAGGGGGTAGAACTGAAGCTTTCTTT.